This TCR beta chain was identified in a study of blood T cell repertoires in COVID-19. Trimming removed 4 bases at V and 2 bases at J, with 13 bases between. The germline CDR1 and CDR2 sequences are SGHDT and YYEEEE. The CDR3 runs to 14 residues. Only one count was recorded for this clone. Profiled with immunoSEQ multiplex PCR; TCRdb holds only in-frame clones, not every one. The sample includes some 200,000 clones, approximately 80% of them seen just once. The chain has TRBV5-6 and TRBJ2-7; D perhaps matches TRBD1 (6 bases). Sequenced input: peripheral blood. The receptor was derived from a woman of 80 years or more with COVID-19, enrolled during active disease. The CDR3 nucleotides read TGTGCCAGCAGCACTGCCGGGACAACCTACGAGCAGTACTTC. Protein product: CASSTAGTTYEQYF. The full variable domain, in which reference TRBV5-6 and TRBJ2-7 provide the parts outside the CDR3, is DAGVTQSPTHLIKTRGQQVTLRCSPKSGHDTVSWYQQALGQGPQFIFQYYEEEERQRGNFPDRFSGHQFPNYSSELNVNALLLGDSALYLCASSTAGTTYEQYFGPGTRLTVT.